The rows below give T cell receptor beta chains drawn from one sample of a study of blood T cell repertoires in COVID-19. Here immunoSEQ multiplex PCR was the method, and the copy in TCRdb shows in-frame clones only, minus some. Of 60,000 to 85,000 clones listed, around 90% are singletons. The sample comprised peripheral blood. Every receptor here comes from a woman aged 45-59 years with COVID-19, enrolled during active disease. CDR3s include the opening cysteine and the closing phenylalanine or tryptophan. Fields, in order: J gene, V gene, D gene, clone size, CDR3 DNA, CDR3 protein. The D gene is left open where the match is weak. The size of a clone is reported for some rows only, either as once, few or many, or as a class for expanded clones.

TRBJ1-1	TRBV5-6	-	-	TGTGCCAGCAGCTCGGGAGGGGTGAGGGCTTTCTTT	CASSSGGVRAFF
TRBJ2-7	TRBV29-1	-	-	TGCAGCGCCGGACGCGGCAGGGAATTCAACGAGCAGTACTTC	CSAGRGREFNEQYF
TRBJ2-1	TRBV14	TRBD2	-	TGTGCCAGCAGCTCCCTAGCGGGAGTACTCAATGAGCAGTTCTTC	CASSSLAGVLNEQFF
TRBJ2-1	TRBV6-2/TRBV6-3	TRBD2	-	TGTGCCAGCAGCATAGCGGGAGGGTACAATGAGCAGTTCTTC	CASSIAGGYNEQFF
TRBJ2-7	TRBV19	TRBD1	-	TGTGCCAGTAGTTTTGACGGGACAGGGTGGTACGAGCAGTACTTC	CASSFDGTGWYEQYF
TRBJ1-1	TRBV2	-	many	TGTGCCAGCCATGACAGGCATAAGAACACTGAAGCTTTCTTT	CASHDRHKNTEAFF
TRBJ2-1	TRBV27	TRBD1	-	TGTGCCAGCAGTCTTGACAGGGGTTCCTACAATGAGCAGTTCTTC	CASSLDRGSYNEQFF
TRBJ2-7	TRBV28	TRBD1	few	TGTGCCAGCAGTCAACCCGGGACAGGTCCCTACGAGCAGTACTTC	CASSQPGTGPYEQYF
TRBJ2-5	TRBV11-3	TRBD1	few	TGTGCCAGCAGCAGTCGGACAGGGGGACAAGAGACCCAGTACTTC	CASSSRTGGQETQYF
TRBJ2-5	TRBV19	-	-	TGTGCCAGTAGTAGGGTAGCGGCCCGGAGTGGAGAGACCCAGTACTTC	CASSRVAARSGETQYF
TRBJ2-7	TRBV5-1	-	-	TGCGCCAGCGGAGGTGGCTATAGTTCCTACGAGCAGTACTTC	CASGGGYSSYEQYF
TRBJ2-5	TRBV6-2/TRBV6-3	TRBD2	once	TGTGCCAGCAGTTTGGGGACTACAATCCAAGAGACCCAGTACTTC	CASSLGTTIQETQYF
TRBJ2-4	TRBV6-5	-	-	TGTGCCAGCAGTCGGCAGGGGTCAAACATTCAGTACTTC	CASSRQGSNIQYF
TRBJ2-2	TRBV5-1	TRBD1	-	TGCGCCAGCAGCACAGCGACAGGGATGAACACCGGGGAGCTGTTTTTT	CASSTATGMNTGELFF
TRBJ1-2	TRBV29-1	-	-	TGCAGCGTTCTAAACCTAATCGATGGCTACACCTTC	CSVLNLIDGYTF
TRBJ1-1	TRBV7-2	-	-	TGTGCCAGCAGCTCGCAGGGAATGAACACTGAAGCTTTCTTT	CASSSQGMNTEAFF
TRBJ2-7	TRBV9	TRBD2	-	TGTGCCAGCAGCCCAAGCGTGTCCCCCAGAGCGGGAGTGTCCTACGAGCAGTACTTC	CASSPSVSPRAGVSYEQYF
TRBJ2-3	TRBV6-1	-	-	TGTGCCAGCAGTGAAAGTCAAGCGGGCGGAGATACGCAGTATTTT	CASSESQAGGDTQYF
TRBJ2-7	TRBV2	TRBD2	-	TGTGCCAGCAGGGAGGGACTAGCGGGACACTACGAGCAGTACTTC	CASREGLAGHYEQYF
TRBJ1-2	TRBV7-9	TRBD1	few	TGTGCCAGCAGCTCCTCCGGGACAGAGATTGATGGCTACACCTTC	CASSSSGTEIDGYTF
TRBJ1-4	TRBV28	-	-	TGTGCCAGCAGTTTAAGGGTGGGGCGCGAGGAGAAACTGTTTTTT	CASSLRVGREEKLFF
TRBJ2-1	TRBV24-1	TRBD1	-	TGTGCCACCAGTGATTTGACAGGGGGGAATGAGCAGTTCTTC	CATSDLTGGNEQFF
TRBJ2-1	TRBV6-5	-	-	TGTGCCAGCAATAGCCCGAACTACAATGAGCAGTTCTTC	CASNSPNYNEQFF
TRBJ2-2	TRBV6-5	-	-	TGTGCCAGCAAATGGGACTTGAACACCGGGGAGCTGTTTTTT	CASKWDLNTGELFF
TRBJ1-1	TRBV29-1	TRBD1	-	TGCAGCGGATCTTGGAGGGGGCGCGGTGAAGCTTTCTTT	CSGSWRGRGEAFF
TRBJ2-7	TRBV6-6	-	-	TGTGCCAGCAGTTACATCGACGGAGCCTACGAGCAGTACTTC	CASSYIDGAYEQYF
TRBJ1-1	TRBV18	TRBD1	once	TGTGCCAGCTCACCACCGGAGGGGGCAAGGGTCACTGAAGCTTTCTTT	CASSPPEGARVTEAFF
TRBJ2-7	TRBV10-3	TRBD2	-	TGTGCCATCAGGCGCCGGACTAGCGGGAGCTACGAGCAGTACTTC	CAIRRRTSGSYEQYF
TRBJ2-7	TRBV28	-	-	TGTGCCAGCAGTTTCGGCCCGAAGGGGTCCTACGAGCAGTACTTC	CASSFGPKGSYEQYF
TRBJ2-7	TRBV7-9	TRBD2	-	TGTGCCAGCAGCGACAGCGGGACCCCCTACGAGCAGTACTTC	CASSDSGTPYEQYF
TRBJ2-1	TRBV28	TRBD2	few	TGTGCCAGCAGTTTTTTTGGAGCGGGAGGACACAATGAGCAGTTCTTC	CASSFFGAGGHNEQFF
TRBJ1-1	TRBV28	-	-	TGTGCCAGCAGATTCATGGGGGGGGCGGCTTTCTTT	CASRFMGGAAFF
TRBJ2-2	TRBV7-3	TRBD1	-	TGTGCCAGCAGCCCCGGGACAGGGTTGGCCGGGGAGCTGTTTTTT	CASSPGTGLAGELFF
TRBJ2-3	TRBV6-1	TRBD1	-	TGTGCCAGCAGTGACCGACAGGGCTCTTGGGATACGCAGTATTTT	CASSDRQGSWDTQYF
TRBJ2-3	TRBV5-5	-	-	TGTGCCAGCAGCTTTAGTGCCCAGGGCACAGATACGCAGTATTTT	CASSFSAQGTDTQYF
TRBJ1-6	TRBV3-1/TRBV3-2	-	-	TGTGCCAGCAGCCATGCCCAGGGCCGGTCCCTCCACTTT	CASSHAQGRSLHF
TRBJ1-6	TRBV14	-	-	TGTGCCAGCAGCCAAGTCGGGTTGGGTTCACCCCTCCACTTT	CASSQVGLGSPLHF
TRBJ2-1	TRBV28	TRBD2	-	TGTGCCAGCAGTCCGCCGACTAGCAGATACAATGAGCAGTTCTTC	CASSPPTSRYNEQFF
TRBJ1-5	TRBV19	TRBD1	-	TGTGCCAGTAGTATACAGCCGGGACAGGGGGCCCCCCAGCATTTT	CASSIQPGQGAPQHF
TRBJ2-3	TRBV7-3	TRBD1	-	TGTGCCAGCAGCACGGACAGGGGAACAGATACGCAGTATTTT	CASSTDRGTDTQYF
TRBJ1-2	TRBV19	-	-	TGTGCCAGTAGTATAGATGGGCAAGATAACTATGGCTACACCTTC	CASSIDGQDNYGYTF
TRBJ2-7	TRBV6-5	-	-	TGTGCCAGCAGTTACTCGATGAGGTACGAGCAGTACTTC	CASSYSMRYEQYF
TRBJ1-4	TRBV6-5	-	-	TGTGCCAGCAGTTCGCAGGGGCGAGGTGGAAAACTGTTTTTT	CASSSQGRGGKLFF
TRBJ1-2	TRBV5-1	TRBD1	once	TGCGCCAGCAGCTTGGCCCAGACAGGGGCAGGCTATGGCTACACCTTC	CASSLAQTGAGYGYTF
TRBJ2-1	TRBV27	-	-	TGTGCCAGTTGGACTTCCTTCGGGGGTGAGCAGTTCTTC	CASWTSFGGEQFF
TRBJ1-5	TRBV6-2/TRBV6-3	TRBD1	-	TGTGCCAGCAGTGGGATCTGGACAGGGGGAAGCAATCAGCCCCAGCATTTT	CASSGIWTGGSNQPQHF